The present T cell receptor beta chain was sequenced within a study of cytomegalovirus exposure and HLA in healthy donors. On the study more broadly: The 120 or so validation repertoires used a platform that matched the one used for the roughly 650 first-cohort repertoires, as a later analysis reported. Notes on the study in general: Researchers catalogued 164 TCR beta chains as cytomegalovirus-associated.

CDR1 is KGHSH and CDR2 is LQKENI in the germline V gene. The CDR3 consists of 16 residues. Trimming shortened V by 0 bases and J by 4 bases, and 12 bases separated the two germline ends. For this clone: As yet, its antigen is unknown.

TCRdb's table, derived via immunoSEQ multiplex PCR, lists solely in-frame clones and lacks some. The sample has roughly 200,000 clones, about 81% seen once. The approximately 120-subject validation cohort, separate from the roughly 700-subject first cohort, included the donors. The sample consisted of PBMCs. This receptor was obtained from a woman younger than 45 in good health and CMV-seronegative. The genes are TRBV18 and TRBJ2-2, with D possibly TRBD2 on 5 matching bases. The CDR3: CASSPPLARGTGELFF. CDR3 nucleotides: TGTGCCAGCTCACCACCCCTCGCACGGGGCACCGGGGAGCTGTTTTTT.